This entry lists 5 T cell receptor beta chains sequenced from one sample in a study of T cells in Graves' hyperthyroidism and ophthalmopathy. TCR beta CDR3 regions were amplified from RNA transcripts. HTBI primers were the set used in a first-round RT-PCR of the TCR CDR3. In TCRdb, the multiplex PCR reads were re-called with MiXCR into one record per CDR3 protein. The sample lists roughly 280,000 distinct CDR3 sequences; about 20% were seen once. Material for sequencing was blood. Receptors originate from a man aged 25 to 40 with Graves' ophthalmopathy.

The CDR3 protein is CASSLIRGRRSEQFF. Here the CDR3 DNA reads TGTGCCAGCAGTTTAATCAGGGGGCGCCGGAGTGAGCAGTTCTTC. The chain is built from TRBV12-3 or TRBV12-4 and TRBJ2-1; 8 nucleotides agree with TRBD1. Trimming took 2 bases from V and 9 from J; bases not matched to a gene: 9. This CDR3 has 15 amino acids.

This chain connects TRBV7-9 to TRBJ1-4, with 8 bases that match TRBD1. Germline-derived CDR1 and CDR2 are SEHNR and FQNEAQ (reference sequence). V shed 7 bases, J shed 3 bases, and the junction held 7 bases outside the gene matches. The CDR3 totals 15 residues. CDR3: CASNAGGGPNEKLFF. The CDR3 DNA reads TGTGCCAGCAACGCAGGGGGCGGACCTAATGAAAAACTGTTTTTT.

This clonotype was observed at least ten times. The gene calls are TRBV30 and TRBJ2-3; the D gene is possibly TRBD1 (7 bases). Germline lookup yields CDR1 GTSNPN and CDR2 SVGIG (reference sequence). The CDR3 totals 14 residues. The germline V and J ends were trimmed by 0 bases and 4 bases, with 11 bases remaining between them. CDR3 residues: CAWSVGGGPDTQYF. The CDR3 bases are TGTGCCTGGAGTGTAGGAGGGGGCCCAGATACGCAGTATTTT.

This clonotype was counted ten times or more. The chain links TRBV11-2 to TRBJ2-5, with D perhaps matching TRBD2 (5 bases). Germline V lookup: CDR1 SGHAT, CDR2 FQNNGV. This CDR3 has 15 amino acids. Trimming cost V 1 base and J 3 bases, with 12 bases left between them. CDR3 region: CASSLVLGSEETQYF. DNA for the CDR3: TGTGCCAGCAGCTTAGTGCTTGGGAGCGAAGAGACCCAGTACTTC.

The CDR3 DNA reads TGTGCCAGCAGTCCGAAGACAGGGGGGAATTCACCCCTCCACTTT. Amino acids: CASSPKTGGNSPLHF. This chain joins TRBV27 and TRBJ1-6; 9 bases match TRBD1. The CDR3 contains 15 residues. Per germline, CDR1 MNHEY and CDR2 SMNVEV (reference sequence). With 5 bases clipped from V and 7 bases from J, the junction kept 6 bases outside the gene matches.